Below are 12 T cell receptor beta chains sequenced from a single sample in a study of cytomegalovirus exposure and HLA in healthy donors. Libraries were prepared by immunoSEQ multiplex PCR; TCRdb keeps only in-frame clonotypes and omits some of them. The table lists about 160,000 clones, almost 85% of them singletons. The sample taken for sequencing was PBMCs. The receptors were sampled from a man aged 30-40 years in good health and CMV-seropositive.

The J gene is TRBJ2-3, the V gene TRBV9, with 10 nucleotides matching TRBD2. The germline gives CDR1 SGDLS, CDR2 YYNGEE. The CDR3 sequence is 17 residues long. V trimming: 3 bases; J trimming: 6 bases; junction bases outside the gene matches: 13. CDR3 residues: CASSAVKRGGRLDTQYF. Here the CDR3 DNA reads TGTGCCAGCAGCGCCGTTAAGCGGGGGGGCCGGTTGGATACGCAGTATTTT.

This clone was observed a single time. The CDR3 DNA is TGTGCCAGCTCCCCGGCCCCTAGCGGGAGGTACGAGCAGTACTTC. This gives the protein CASSPAPSGRYEQYF. The chain employs TRBV6-5 and TRBJ2-7; TRBD2 aligns across 11 bases. J was trimmed by 4 bases and V by 8 bases; bases with no gene match: 10. The CDR3 is made up of 15 amino acids. Germline values: CDR1 MNHEY, CDR2 SVGAGI.

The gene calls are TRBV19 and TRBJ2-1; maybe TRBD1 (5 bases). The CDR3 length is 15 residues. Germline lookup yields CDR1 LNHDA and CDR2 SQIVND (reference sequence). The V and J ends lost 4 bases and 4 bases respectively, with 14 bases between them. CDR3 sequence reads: CASSTELGQYNEQFF. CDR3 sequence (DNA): TGTGCCAGTAGTACCGAGCTGGGGCAGTACAATGAGCAGTTCTTC.

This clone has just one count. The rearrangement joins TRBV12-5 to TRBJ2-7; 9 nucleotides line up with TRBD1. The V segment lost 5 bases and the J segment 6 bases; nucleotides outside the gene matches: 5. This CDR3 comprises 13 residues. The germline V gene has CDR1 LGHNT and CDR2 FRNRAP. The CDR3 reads CASGPGQGTEQYF. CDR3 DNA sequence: TGTGCTAGTGGTCCCGGACAGGGGACCGAGCAGTACTTC.

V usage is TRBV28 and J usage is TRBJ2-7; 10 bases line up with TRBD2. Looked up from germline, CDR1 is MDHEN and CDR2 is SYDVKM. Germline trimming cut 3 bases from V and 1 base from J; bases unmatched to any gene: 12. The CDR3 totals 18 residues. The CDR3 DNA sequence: TGTGCCAGCAGTTTTAATAGCGGGAGGCCCTCAATGTCCTACGAGCAGTACTTC. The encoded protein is CASSFNSGRPSMSYEQYF.

As DNA, the CDR3 is TGTGCCAGCTCAGCCGCTGGACAGGGCTCGAATGAGCAGTTCTTC. Its protein product is CASSAAGQGSNEQFF. The rearrangement links TRBV18 to TRBJ2-1, with TRBD1 matching 8 bases. J was trimmed by 7 bases and V by 5 bases; bases with no gene match: 10. Germline V gene lookup returns CDR1 KGHSH and CDR2 LQKENI. CDR3 size: 15 residues.

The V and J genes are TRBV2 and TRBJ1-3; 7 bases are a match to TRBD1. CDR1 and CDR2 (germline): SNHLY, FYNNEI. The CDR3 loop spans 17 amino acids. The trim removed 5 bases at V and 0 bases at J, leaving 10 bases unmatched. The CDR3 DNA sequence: TGTGCCAGCAGTTTATTAGGACAGGCGAGCTCTGGAAACACCATATATTTT. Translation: CASSLLGQASSGNTIYF.

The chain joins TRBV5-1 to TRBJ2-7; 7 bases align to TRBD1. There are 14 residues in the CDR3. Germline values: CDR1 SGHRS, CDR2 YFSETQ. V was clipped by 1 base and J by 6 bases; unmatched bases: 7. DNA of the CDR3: TGCGCCAGCAGCTTGATGAGACAGGGTCGCGAGCAGTACTTC. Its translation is CASSLMRQGREQYF. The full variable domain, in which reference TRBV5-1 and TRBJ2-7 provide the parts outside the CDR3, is KAGVTQTPRYLIKTRGQQVTLSCSPISGHRSVSWYQQTPGQGLQFLFEYFSETQRNKGNFPGRFSGRQFSNSRSEMNVSTLELGDSALYLCASSLMRQGREQYFGPGTRLTVT.

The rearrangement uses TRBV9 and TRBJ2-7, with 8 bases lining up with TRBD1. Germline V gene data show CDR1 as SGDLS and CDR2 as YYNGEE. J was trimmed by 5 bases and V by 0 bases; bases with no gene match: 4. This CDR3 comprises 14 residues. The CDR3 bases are TGTGCCAGCAGCGTAGGGTCAGGGGGCGACGAGCAGTACTTC. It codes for CASSVGSGGDEQYF.

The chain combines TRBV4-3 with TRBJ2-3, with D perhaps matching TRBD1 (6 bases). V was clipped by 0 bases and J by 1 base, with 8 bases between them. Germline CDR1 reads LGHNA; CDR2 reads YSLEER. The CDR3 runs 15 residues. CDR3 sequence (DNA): TGCGCCAGCAGCCAAGACAGGGGCGGCACAGATACGCAGTATTTT. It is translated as CASSQDRGGTDTQYF.

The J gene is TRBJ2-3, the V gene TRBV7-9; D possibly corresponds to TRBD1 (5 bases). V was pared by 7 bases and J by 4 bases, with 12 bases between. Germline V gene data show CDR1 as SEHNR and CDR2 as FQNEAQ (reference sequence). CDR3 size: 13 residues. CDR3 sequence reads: CASIGDSADTQYF. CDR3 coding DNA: TGTGCCAGCATCGGAGACAGCGCAGATACGCAGTATTTT.

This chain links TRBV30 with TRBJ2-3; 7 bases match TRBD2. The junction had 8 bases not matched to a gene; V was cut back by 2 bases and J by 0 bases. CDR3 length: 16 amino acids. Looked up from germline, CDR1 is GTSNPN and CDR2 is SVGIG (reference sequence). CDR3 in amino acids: CAWSKGGGRSTDTQYF. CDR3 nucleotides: TGTGCCTGGAGTAAGGGTGGCGGGAGAAGCACAGATACGCAGTATTTT.